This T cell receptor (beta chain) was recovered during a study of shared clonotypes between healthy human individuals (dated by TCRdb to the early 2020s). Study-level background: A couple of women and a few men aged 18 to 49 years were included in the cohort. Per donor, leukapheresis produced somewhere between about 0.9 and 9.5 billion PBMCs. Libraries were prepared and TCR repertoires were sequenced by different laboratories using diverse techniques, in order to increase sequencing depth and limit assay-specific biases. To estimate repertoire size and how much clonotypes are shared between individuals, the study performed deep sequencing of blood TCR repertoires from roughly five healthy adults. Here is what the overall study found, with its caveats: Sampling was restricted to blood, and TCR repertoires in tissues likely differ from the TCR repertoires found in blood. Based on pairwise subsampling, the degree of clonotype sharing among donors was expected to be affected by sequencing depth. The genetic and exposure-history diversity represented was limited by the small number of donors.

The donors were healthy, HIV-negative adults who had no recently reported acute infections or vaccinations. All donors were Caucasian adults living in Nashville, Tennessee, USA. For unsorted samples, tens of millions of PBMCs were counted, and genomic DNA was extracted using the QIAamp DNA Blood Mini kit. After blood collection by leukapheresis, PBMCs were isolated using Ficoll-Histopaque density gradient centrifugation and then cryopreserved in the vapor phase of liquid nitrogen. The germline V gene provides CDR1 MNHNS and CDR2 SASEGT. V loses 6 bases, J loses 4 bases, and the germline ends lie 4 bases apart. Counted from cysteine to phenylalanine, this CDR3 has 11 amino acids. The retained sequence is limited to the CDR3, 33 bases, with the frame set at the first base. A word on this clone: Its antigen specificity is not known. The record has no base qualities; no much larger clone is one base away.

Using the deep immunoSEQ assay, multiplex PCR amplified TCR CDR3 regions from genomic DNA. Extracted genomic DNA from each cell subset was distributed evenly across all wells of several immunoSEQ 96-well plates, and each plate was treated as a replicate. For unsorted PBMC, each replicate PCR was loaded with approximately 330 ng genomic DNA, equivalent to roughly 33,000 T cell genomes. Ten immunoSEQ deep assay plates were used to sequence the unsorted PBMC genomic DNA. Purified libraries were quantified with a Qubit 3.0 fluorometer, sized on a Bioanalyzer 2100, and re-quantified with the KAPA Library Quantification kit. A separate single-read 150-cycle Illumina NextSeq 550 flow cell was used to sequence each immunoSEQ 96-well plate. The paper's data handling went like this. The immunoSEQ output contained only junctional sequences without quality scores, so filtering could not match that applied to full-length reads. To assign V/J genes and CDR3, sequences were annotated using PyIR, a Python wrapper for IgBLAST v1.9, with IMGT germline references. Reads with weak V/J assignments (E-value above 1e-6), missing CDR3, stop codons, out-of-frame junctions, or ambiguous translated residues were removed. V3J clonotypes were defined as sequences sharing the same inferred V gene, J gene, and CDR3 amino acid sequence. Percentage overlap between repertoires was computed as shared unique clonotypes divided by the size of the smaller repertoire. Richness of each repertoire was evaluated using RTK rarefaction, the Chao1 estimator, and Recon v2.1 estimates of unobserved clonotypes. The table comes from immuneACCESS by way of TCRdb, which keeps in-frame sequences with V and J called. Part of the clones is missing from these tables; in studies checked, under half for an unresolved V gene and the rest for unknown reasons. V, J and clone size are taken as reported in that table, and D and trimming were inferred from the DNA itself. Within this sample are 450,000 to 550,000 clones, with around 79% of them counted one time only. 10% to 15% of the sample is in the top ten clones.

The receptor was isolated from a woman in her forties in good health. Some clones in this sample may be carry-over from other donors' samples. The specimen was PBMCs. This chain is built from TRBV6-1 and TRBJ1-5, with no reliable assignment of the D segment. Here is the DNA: TGTGCCAGCAGCAAAAATCAGCCCCAGCATTTT. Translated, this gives CASSKNQPQHF.